The source of this T cell receptor beta chain is a study of T cells in Graves' hyperthyroidism and ophthalmopathy. Study-level information: Blood from the periphery was taken at initial diagnosis, before any treatment. General study results and limits: Researchers found most expanded thyroid clonotypes above 0.001 in blood as well.

There are many counts of this clonotype. Its antigen is not known. RNA transcripts gave rise to amplified TCR beta CDR3 regions. A first-round RT-PCR of the TCR CDR3 used the HTBI primer set. Each CDR3 protein gets one entry after TCRdb re-called the multiplex PCR reads with MiXCR. The sample consists of about 260,000 distinct CDR3 sequences, over 15% of them appearing once. Germline CDR1 reads MDHEN; CDR2 reads SYDVKM. The CDR3 sequence is 15 residues long. V was pared by 3 bases and J by 0 bases, with 8 bases between. The TCR was taken from a woman aged 18-29 years with Graves' ophthalmopathy. The chain uses TRBV28 and TRBJ1-4; no clear D. The sample consisted of blood. The CDR3 region is CASSFGLATNEKLFF. CDR3 coding DNA: TGTGCCAGCAGTTTTGGGTTGGCAACTAATGAAAAACTGTTTTTT.